The present T cell receptor beta chain was sequenced within a study of HIV-infected patients and healthy controls (TCRdb year 2014). Receptor libraries were prepared by 5' RACE. Instrument used: Illumina MiSeq. TCRdb applied fastp at Q25 and MiXCR to the public reads, then kept only in-frame beta chains. Records with the same CDR3 protein are collapsed into one entry carrying the most frequent genes and DNA. Counted in this sample were some 67,000 distinct CDR3 sequences; around 16% of them appeared once. The leading ten clones occupy under 6.5% of the sample. This clonotype was seen a handful of times. The antigen this receptor binds is unknown. No much larger clonotype is one base removed from it; base qualities were not supplied. Spanning cysteine to phenylalanine, the CDR3 consists of 15 amino acids. The retained sequence is limited to the CDR3, 45 bases, with the frame set at the first base. The germline V gene provides CDR1 MNHEY and CDR2 SVGAGI. The germline V end is reduced by 5 bases and the J end by 3 bases; junction bases left unmatched: 6.

The sequence joins TRBV6-5 to TRBJ2-2; 7 junctional bases match TRBD1. The source is a human donor in good health. Material: CD4+ T cells from blood. The DNA is as follows: TGTGCCAGCAGTCACAACAGGGGAGACACCGGGGAGCTGTTTTTT. This translates into CASSHNRGDTGELFF.